The 32 T cell receptor beta chains below were found in one sample sequenced in a study of T cell responses to AZD1222 COVID-19 vaccine. Only in-frame clones appear in the TCRdb table, and some are missing; sequencing was by immunoSEQ multiplex PCR. The sample lists 130,000 to 150,000 clones; about 92% were seen once. The sequenced sample was peripheral blood, obtained on day 0 of AZD1222 vaccination. The source is an adult in good health.

The chain combines TRBV7-7 with TRBJ2-1; weak D call: TRBD2 (6 bases). V was shortened by 1 base and J by 5 bases, with 9 bases between the two germline ends. This CDR3 contains 14 residues. Germline V gene lookup returns CDR1 SSHAT and CDR2 FNYEAQ (reference sequence). The CDR3 here is CASSLGGVHNEQFF. DNA for the CDR3: TGTGCCAGCAGCTTAGGCGGGGTACACAATGAGCAGTTCTTC. Combining the CDR3 with reference TRBV7-7 and TRBJ2-1 gives the whole variable domain GAGVSQSPRYKVTKRGQDVTLRCDPISSHATLYWYQQALGQGPEFLTYFNYEAQPDKSGLPSDRFSAERPEGSISTLTIQRTEQRDSAMYRCASSLGGVHNEQFFGPGTRLTVL.

This chain links TRBV3-1 (or the pseudogene TRBV3-2) with TRBJ1-6; 7 bases are shared with TRBD1. The germline V gene encodes CDR1 LGHDT and CDR2 YNNKEL (reference sequence). J was trimmed by 13 bases and V by 4 bases; bases with no gene match: 7. The CDR3 length is 13 residues. This CDR3 is CASSPRQGSPLHF. DNA of the CDR3: TGTGCCAGCAGCCCTAGACAGGGAAGTCCCCTCCACTTT.

The V and J genes are TRBV5-1 and TRBJ2-5; 8 bases are shared with TRBD2. This CDR3 region has 15 residues. Trimming at V came to 5 bases and at J to 4 bases, leaving 10 bases not matched to a gene. CDR1 is SGHRS and CDR2 is YFSETQ in the germline V gene. The DNA for the CDR3 is TGCGCCAGCAGTGAAAGGAGCGGGGGCTCAGAGACCCAGTACTTC. Translating gives CASSERSGGSETQYF. Supplemented by reference TRBV5-1 and TRBJ2-5, the full variable domain reads KAGVTQTPRYLIKTRGQQVTLSCSPISGHRSVSWYQQTPGQGLQFLFEYFSETQRNKGNFPGRFSGRQFSNSRSEMNVSTLELGDSALYLCASSERSGGSETQYFGPGTRLLVL.

The V gene is TRBV15, the J gene TRBJ2-3; D is ambiguous. V lost 3 bases, J lost 2 bases, and 6 bases lay in between. The germline V gene has CDR1 LNHNV and CDR2 YYDKDF (reference sequence). The CDR3 covers 13 residues. The CDR3 nucleotides read TGTGCCACCAGCAGGGACGCCACAGATACGCAGTATTTT. This sequence encodes CATSRDATDTQYF.

This chain links TRBV6-5 with TRBJ1-2; tentative D call: TRBD1 (5 bases). Trimming pared 2 bases from V and 0 bases from J, leaving 10 bases between. Germline CDR1 is MNHEY and CDR2 is SVGAGI. The CDR3 runs 15 residues. The CDR3 nucleotides read TGTGCCAGCAGTTACCGGGAGGGGTCTAACTATGGCTACACCTTC. It specifies CASSYREGSNYGYTF.

The CDR3 is CASSDLTGGEQPQHF. CDR3 nucleotides: TGTGCCAGCAGTGACTTGACAGGGGGCGAACAGCCCCAGCATTTT. The chain recombines TRBV25-1 with TRBJ1-5; the match to TRBD1 covers 10 bases. The trim removed 3 bases at V and 7 bases at J, leaving 6 bases unmatched. CDR1 MGHDK and CDR2 SYGVNS come from the germline V gene. This CDR3 is built from 15 residues.

J is TRBJ1-6 and V is TRBV2, with 8 bases that match TRBD1. This CDR3 region has 16 residues. CDR1 is SNHLY and CDR2 is FYNNEI in the germline V gene. The trim removed 6 bases at V and 7 bases at J, leaving 11 bases unmatched. Written as DNA, the CDR3 is TGTGCCAGCAGGGATTGGCAGGGGGCCGGGAATTCACCCCTCCACTTT. Its protein product is CASRDWQGAGNSPLHF.

This clone was counted once. This chain connects TRBV7-8 to TRBJ1-6; unclear D gene. Germline V lookup: CDR1 SGHVS, CDR2 FQNEAQ. V was clipped by 1 base and J by 13 bases, with 14 bases between them. CDR3 size: 14 residues. The CDR3 here is CASSLESPSRPLHF. CDR3 in DNA: TGTGCCAGCAGCTTAGAAAGCCCCTCGAGGCCCCTCCACTTT.

The chain links TRBV7-3 to TRBJ2-1; a weak D match, TRBD1 (6 bases). Looked up from germline, CDR1 is SGHTA and CDR2 is FQGTGA. The ends were cut back, 5 bases at V and 8 bases at J, with 13 bases in the middle. This CDR3 region has 13 residues. CDR3 bases: TGTGCCAGCAGCCCGCAGGGGATAGATGAGCAGTTCTTC. It is translated as CASSPQGIDEQFF.

The V and J genes are TRBV29-1 and TRBJ2-7, with 7 positions matching TRBD1. J lost 6 bases, V lost 3 bases, and 5 bases had no gene match. This CDR3 comprises 12 residues. The germline V gene encodes CDR1 SQVTM and CDR2 ANQGSEA. The CDR3: CSVDGQAGEQYF. CDR3 DNA: TGCAGCGTTGATGGACAGGCCGGCGAGCAGTACTTC.

The chain couples TRBV4-2 to TRBJ2-7; D not resolved. Germline assignment: CDR1 LGHNA and CDR2 YNFKEQ. V dropped 0 bases and J dropped 4 bases, with 10 bases sitting between them. The CDR3 consists of 14 residues. CDR3 sequence: CASSQEFSMYEQYF. The CDR3 DNA follows: TGTGCCAGCAGCCAAGAATTTTCGATGTACGAGCAGTACTTC.

The gene calls are TRBV7-9 and TRBJ1-2, with 8 bases aligning to TRBD1. The CDR3 has 16 residues. Germline lookup yields CDR1 SEHNR and CDR2 FQNEAQ (reference sequence). J lost 8 bases, V lost 2 bases, and 13 bases had no gene match. CDR3 bases: TGTGCCAGCAGCTTAACGGGGACAGGACGAACAGTAGGCTACACCTTC. Encoded protein: CASSLTGTGRTVGYTF.

V gene TRBV7-6 combines with J gene TRBJ2-1; D is undetermined. Germline CDR1 reads SGHVS; CDR2 reads FNYEAQ. The CDR3 is made up of 12 amino acids. Trimming removed 5 bases from V and 7 bases from J, with 9 bases in between. The CDR3 loop reads CASSSFTNEQFF. The DNA for the CDR3 is TGTGCCAGCAGCAGTTTTACTAATGAGCAGTTCTTC.

This clone was counted once. V and J are TRBV2 and TRBJ2-1; D is ambiguous. This CDR3 spans 12 amino acids. Germline CDR1 and CDR2: SNHLY and FYNNEI. V shed 7 bases and J shed 8 bases, with 12 bases lying between them. CDR3 sequence: CASKASQHEQFF. The CDR3 nucleotides are TGTGCCAGCAAAGCCTCTCAGCATGAGCAGTTCTTC.

V gene TRBV5-1 combines with J gene TRBJ1-2, with D unresolved. V was clipped by 0 bases and J by 6 bases, with 9 bases between them. The germline gives CDR1 SGHRS, CDR2 YFSETQ. This CDR3 region has 13 residues. The CDR3, as DNA: TGCGCCAGCAGCTTGGCTAGGGCGGATGGCTACACCTTC. Amino acids: CASSLARADGYTF.

The CDR3 here is CASSLSRSGSYGYTF. CDR3 nucleotide sequence: TGTGCCAGCAGCTTATCACGGTCAGGAAGCTATGGCTACACCTTC. The rearrangement joins TRBV5-5 to TRBJ1-2; D unresolved. CDR3 length: 15 amino acids. Germline V lookup: CDR1 SGHKS, CDR2 YYEKEE (reference sequence). Trimming removed 2 bases from V and 4 bases from J, with 15 bases in between.

V and J are TRBV5-1 and TRBJ2-2; D may be TRBD1 or TRBD2 (5 bases each). Germline CDR1 SGHRS, CDR2 YFSETQ. CDR3 length: 17 amino acids. V lost 4 bases and J 2 bases, leaving 18 bases between the germline ends. The CDR3: CASSPAQVGENTGELFF. DNA of the CDR3: TGCGCCAGCAGCCCCGCACAGGTGGGGGAAAACACCGGGGAGCTGTTTTTT.

This rearrangement joins TRBV5-4 to TRBJ1-2; D uncertain. The germline V gene encodes CDR1 SGHNT and CDR2 YYREEE (reference sequence). This CDR3 is 12 amino acids long. Trimming took 4 bases from V and 6 from J, leaving 10 bases between them. CDR3 coding DNA: TGTGCCAGCAGCCTAAATCCGGATGGCTACACCTTC. It yields the protein CASSLNPDGYTF.

The count of this clone is one. Here the CDR3 DNA reads TGCAGCGTCGGGCGGACAGGGGGCAATGAGCAGTTCTTC. Its protein is CSVGRTGGNEQFF. V is TRBV29-1 and J is TRBJ2-1, with 10 bases fitting TRBD1. This CDR3 spans 13 amino acids. Germline V CDR1 and CDR2: SQVTM, ANQGSEA. J lost 6 bases, V lost 6 bases, and 5 bases had no gene match.

The sample holds one count of this clone. This sequence joins TRBV29-1 and TRBJ1-3, with unresolved D. The CDR3 contains 15 residues. Deletions cut 6 bases from V and 0 bases from J, with 15 bases between. CDR1 is SQVTM, CDR2 ANQGSEA, per germline. CDR3 DNA sequence: TGCAGCGTCGGGCTAGGACCGAGCTCTGGAAACACCATATATTTT. This translates into CSVGLGPSSGNTIYF.

The chain is built from TRBV9 and TRBJ1-6; no clear D gene. The germline gives CDR1 SGDLS, CDR2 YYNGEE. V was trimmed by 0 bases and J by 7 bases, leaving 8 bases between them. CDR3 length: 14 residues. CDR3: CASSVARVNSPLHF. CDR3 nucleotides: TGTGCCAGCAGCGTAGCTAGAGTCAATTCACCCCTCCACTTT.

V is TRBV5-1 and J is TRBJ1-3; D unclear. Germline V gene data show CDR1 as SGHRS and CDR2 as YFSETQ. The CDR3 consists of 17 residues. Trimming pared 1 base from V and 1 base from J, leaving 15 bases between. CDR3 in amino acids: CASSLYSAGWSGNTIYF. CDR3 sequence (DNA): TGCGCCAGCAGCTTGTACTCTGCGGGTTGGTCTGGAAACACCATATATTTT.

The chain uses TRBV2 and TRBJ1-5; D not resolved. This CDR3 region has 12 residues. Germline V CDR1 and CDR2: SNHLY, FYNNEI. Trimming removed 3 bases at V and 9 bases at J, with 9 bases between. This CDR3 is CASSDEWVPQHF. The CDR3, as DNA: TGTGCCAGCAGTGATGAATGGGTGCCCCAGCATTTT.

This chain uses TRBV25-1 with TRBJ2-3, with unresolved D. Per the germline V gene, CDR1 is MGHDK and CDR2 is SYGVNS. Between the trimmed V and J ends, which lost 2 bases and 3 bases, there was a span of 9 bases. This CDR3 has 14 residues. CDR3 bases: TGTGCCAGCAGTGAAGGGGTTCGGACAGATACGCAGTATTTT. Encoded protein: CASSEGVRTDTQYF.

The chain combines TRBV10-3 with TRBJ2-7; a weak D match, TRBD1 (5 bases). The germline CDR1 and CDR2 sequences are ENHRY and SYGVKD. The CDR3 runs 14 residues. V lost 3 bases and J 4 bases, leaving 13 bases between the germline ends. The CDR3 sequence: CAISDHKGAYEQYF. The CDR3 nucleotides are TGTGCCATCAGTGATCATAAAGGGGCTTACGAGCAGTACTTC.

The table lists this clone with a count of one. The chain joins TRBV7-2 to TRBJ1-2; D is unresolved. CDR1 is SGHTA, CDR2 FQGNSA, per germline. The V end lost 5 bases, the J end lost 7 bases, and 17 bases lay between the germline ends. CDR3 length equals 14 residues. The CDR3 spells CASSNIGPFRGYTF. CDR3 in DNA: TGTGCCAGCAGCAACATCGGGCCGTTTCGTGGCTACACCTTC.

The chain employs TRBV2 and TRBJ2-1, with 12 nucleotides matching TRBD2. Germline CDR1 is SNHLY and CDR2 is FYNNEI. V lost 5 bases and J lost 5; bases outside the gene matches: 4. This CDR3 is built from 15 residues. In DNA, the CDR3 is TGTGCCAGCAGTCGATGGACTAGCGGGGACAATGAGCAGTTCTTC. It translates to CASSRWTSGDNEQFF.

This sequence joins TRBV9 and TRBJ1-6; 7 bases are a match to TRBD1. V dropped 4 bases and J dropped 9; count of bases not matched to a gene: 13. The CDR3 covers 16 residues. The V gene's germline CDR1 is SGDLS and CDR2 YYNGEE. This chain's CDR3 is CASSFEQGRGASPLHF. The CDR3 DNA follows: TGTGCCAGCAGCTTCGAACAGGGGCGGGGGGCTTCACCCCTCCACTTT. Using reference TRBV9 and TRBJ1-6 for the parts outside the CDR3, the full variable domain is DSGVTQTPKHLITATGQRVTLRCSPRSGDLSVYWYQQSLDQGLQFLIQYYNGEERAKGNILERFSAQQFPDLHSELNLSSLELGDSALYFCASSFEQGRGASPLHFGNGTRLTVT.

V usage is TRBV28 and J usage is TRBJ1-3; D not resolved. Germline-derived CDR1 and CDR2 are MDHEN and SYDVKM. This CDR3 comprises 12 residues. The V end lost 6 bases, the J end lost 4 bases, and 7 bases lay between the germline ends. CDR3 in DNA: TGTGCCAGCAGACTACCGGGAAACACCATATATTTT. It encodes CASRLPGNTIYF. The full variable domain, with the rest looked up from reference TRBV28 and TRBJ1-3, is DVKVTQSSRYLVKRTGEKVFLECVQDMDHENMFWYRQDPGLGLRLIYFSYDVKMKEKGDIPEGYSVSREKKERFSLILESASTNQTSMYLCASRLPGNTIYFGEGSWLTVV.

This clone was recorded a few times. This chain uses TRBV23-1 with TRBJ2-3, with D possibly matching TRBD2 (5 bases). TRBV23-1 is an ORF; its function is uncertain. Trimming removed 4 bases at V and 2 bases at J, with 16 bases between. The CDR3 runs 16 residues. CDR3 sequence reads: CASSPSRLTNTDTQYF. In DNA form, the CDR3 reads TGCGCCAGCAGTCCCTCCCGACTAACCAACACAGATACGCAGTATTTT.

In DNA form, the CDR3 reads TGTGCCTGGAGTAAGACCAGTAACTATGGCTACACCTTC. Amino acids: CAWSKTSNYGYTF. The rearrangement links TRBV30 to TRBJ1-2; no reliable D call. Deletions cut 2 bases from V and 1 base from J, with 8 bases between. The germline V gene has CDR1 GTSNPN and CDR2 SVGIG (reference sequence). This CDR3 comprises 13 residues.

The chain is built from TRBV10-3 and TRBJ1-2; D is ambiguous. The CDR3 runs 16 residues. V was cut by 2 bases and J by 4 bases, with 17 bases left in between. Germline V CDR1 and CDR2: ENHRY, SYGVKD. In DNA, the CDR3 is TGTGCCATCAGTGAGGAAGACGGATTTTTGGTCTATGGCTACACCTTC. It yields the protein CAISEEDGFLVYGYTF.